This T cell receptor (beta chain) is from a study of blood T cells in healthy people across ages. It was with a sample-barcoded 5' primer and a J-beta primer mix that a second PCR of about 6 to 12 cycles was run. TCRdb redid the calling of the 5' RACE reads with MiXCR, one entry per CDR3 protein. The top ten clones hold approximately 4% of a sample with about 800,000 distinct CDR3 sequences, 25% of them seen once. The CDR3 has 17 residues. Germline V gene sequence: CDR1 SGHTS, CDR2 YDEGEE. The J segment lost 0 bases and the V segment lost 3 bases, leaving 7 bases of the junction unmatched. In this sample, this clonotype turned up a few times. Separately, the same data were catalogued under a study of T cells of mothers and their children.

The chain joins TRBV5-8 to TRBJ1-5, with 9 bases lining up with TRBD1. This sequence was found in a boy between 10 and 17 years old in good health. Sequencing was carried out using blood. The CDR3 DNA reads as TGTGCCAGCAGCTACGGACAGGGGAAATATAGCAATCAGCCCCAGCATTTT. Translated: CASSYGQGKYSNQPQHF.